The 30 T cell receptor beta chains listed next were all sequenced from one sample in a study of blood T cell repertoires in COVID-19. Using immunoSEQ multiplex PCR, the repertoire was profiled, and TCRdb retains in-frame clones only, with some absent. This table holds 200,000 to 250,000 clones, roughly 86% found once. Specimen: PBMCs or T cells enriched from blood (not recorded which). The source is a woman between 45 and 60 years old who had recovered from COVID-19.

The chain couples TRBV7-2 to TRBJ2-7, with 11 bases identical to TRBD2. The CDR3 has 16 residues. The germline CDR1 and CDR2 sequences are SGHTA and FQGNSA. The V gene end was trimmed by 0 bases and the J gene end by 4 bases; junction bases not matched to a gene: 5. For the CDR3, the DNA is TGTGCCAGCAGCTTAGCTATAGCGGGAGGGCCGTACGAGCAGTACTTC. Its protein product is CASSLAIAGGPYEQYF.

The gene calls are TRBV21-1 and TRBJ1-4; TRBD1 is the table's D call, not checked against the DNA. TRBV21-1 is annotated as a pseudogene. CDR3 length: 15 residues. The CDR3 loop is CASSNDDRGHEKLFF. The DNA of the CDR3 is TGTGCCAGCAGCAACGACGACAGGGGGCATGAAAAACTGTTTTTT.

This chain connects TRBV5-1 to TRBJ1-2; a possible D gene is TRBD1 (6 bases). Per germline, CDR1 SGHRS and CDR2 YFSETQ. Trimming took 9 bases from V and 0 from J, leaving 15 bases between them. The CDR3 contains 14 residues. In nucleotides, the CDR3 is TGCGCCACCTATCCGACAGGAGCTAACTATGGCTACACCTTC. The encoded protein is CATYPTGANYGYTF.

The chain has TRBV4-3 and TRBJ2-7; tentatively, D is TRBD1 (7 bases). The ends were cut back, 0 bases at V and 2 bases at J, with 11 bases in the middle. The CDR3 length is 15 residues. From germline, CDR1 is LGHNA and CDR2 YSLEER. CDR3 in amino acids: CASSQDAGGTYEQYF. In DNA, the CDR3 is TGCGCCAGCAGCCAAGATGCAGGGGGGACCTACGAGCAGTACTTC.

This clone has only one observation. The rearrangement joins TRBV9 to TRBJ2-7; 7 bases line up with TRBD2. V shed 3 bases and J 1 base; nucleotides not matched to a gene: 13. This CDR3 has 17 amino acids. Germline assignment: CDR1 SGDLS and CDR2 YYNGEE. Here the CDR3 reads CASSAHLPGGGSYEQYF. Written as DNA, the CDR3 is TGTGCCAGCAGCGCCCACCTACCTGGCGGGGGTTCCTACGAGCAGTACTTC. The full variable domain, in which reference TRBV9 and TRBJ2-7 provide the parts outside the CDR3, is DSGVTQTPKHLITATGQRVTLRCSPRSGDLSVYWYQQSLDQGLQFLIQYYNGEERAKGNILERFSAQQFPDLHSELNLSSLELGDSALYFCASSAHLPGGGSYEQYFGPGTRLTVT.

CDR3 loop: CASSSKTGGVVETQYF. In nucleotides, the CDR3 is TGTGCCAGCAGCTCAAAGACAGGGGGGGTGGTAGAGACCCAGTACTTC. The V gene is TRBV5-4, the J gene TRBJ2-5; 9 nucleotides line up with TRBD1. The junction had 10 bases not matched to a gene; V was cut back by 3 bases and J by 4 bases. The CDR3 length is 16 residues. Germline V CDR1 and CDR2: SGHNT, YYREEE (reference sequence).

V is TRBV28 and J is TRBJ1-1; D gene uncertain. Trimming shortened V by 7 bases and J by 4 bases, and 13 bases separated the two germline ends. The germline V gene has CDR1 MDHEN and CDR2 SYDVKM. The CDR3 has 13 amino acids. This CDR3 is CASIPRVGTEAFF. CDR3 bases: TGTGCCAGCATTCCCCGGGTGGGCACTGAAGCTTTCTTT.

This chain connects TRBV9 to TRBJ1-4; 10 bases line up with TRBD1. This CDR3 contains 15 residues. V shed 3 bases, J shed 7 bases, and the junction held 6 bases outside the gene matches. Germline values: CDR1 SGDLS, CDR2 YYNGEE. The CDR3 protein is CASSARQGAGEKLFF. The DNA of the CDR3 is TGTGCCAGCAGCGCAAGACAGGGGGCTGGTGAAAAACTGTTTTTT.

The V call is TRBV4-1, the J call TRBJ2-1; D unclear. Deletions cut 1 base from V and 1 base from J, with 14 bases between. Germline V gene sequence: CDR1 MGHRA, CDR2 YSYEKL. The CDR3 is 17 residues long. This chain's CDR3 is CASSQGPYPTSYNEQFF. The CDR3 region has the DNA TGCGCCAGCAGCCAAGGCCCTTACCCGACTTCCTACAATGAGCAGTTCTTC.

The rearrangement joins TRBV4-1 to TRBJ1-4; no clear D gene. Germline V gives CDR1 MGHRA, CDR2 YSYEKL. V dropped 0 bases and J dropped 2 bases, with 10 bases sitting between them. The CDR3 totals 16 residues. The DNA of the CDR3 is TGCGCCAGCAGCCAAGATAGGACTTACACTAATGAAAAACTGTTTTTT. Translation gives CASSQDRTYTNEKLFF.

This clone has only a few counts. The chain combines TRBV7-9 with TRBJ2-2, with D maybe TRBD1 (5 bases). Germline CDR1 SEHNR, CDR2 FQNEAQ (reference sequence). This CDR3 has 16 residues. The V end was cut by 5 bases, the J end by 7 bases, with 20 bases between. CDR3 coding DNA: TGTGCCAGCAGCCCCTTGGGGCGGCACGACGTCGGGGAGCTGTTTTTT. The encoded protein is CASSPLGRHDVGELFF.

The rearrangement uses TRBV3-1 (or the pseudogene TRBV3-2) and TRBJ2-5; unclear D gene. Trimming removed 1 base at V and 5 bases at J, with 11 bases between. The germline V gene has CDR1 LGHDT and CDR2 YNNKEL (reference sequence). This CDR3 is 14 amino acids long. This CDR3 reads CASSQGPTWETQYF. The DNA for the CDR3 is TGTGCCAGCAGCCAAGGCCCCACTTGGGAGACCCAGTACTTC.

The CDR3 sequence is CASSQETAPGREKLFF. The CDR3 DNA is TGTGCCAGCAGCCAAGAGACCGCCCCGGGTCGGGAAAAACTGTTTTTT. The chain uses TRBV28 and TRBJ1-4, with no clear D. The V gene lost 6 bases and the J gene lost 8 bases, with 22 bases spanning the gap. The CDR3 loop spans 16 amino acids. Per germline, CDR1 MDHEN and CDR2 SYDVKM.

This chain links TRBV18 with TRBJ2-1; 9 bases are shared with TRBD2. The CDR3 sequence is 16 residues long. Unmatched junction bases numbered 7, after V lost 5 bases and J lost 2 bases. Germline assignment: CDR1 KGHSH and CDR2 LQKENI. CDR3 in DNA: TGTGCCAGCTCATTAATAGCGGGAGATGCCTACAATGAGCAGTTCTTC. Protein product: CASSLIAGDAYNEQFF. Filled out from reference TRBV18 and TRBJ2-1, the complete variable domain reads NAGVMQNPRHLVRRRGQEARLRCSPMKGHSHVYWYRQLPEEGLKFMVYLQKENIIDESGMPKERFSAEFPKEGPSILRIQQVVRGDSAAYFCASSLIAGDAYNEQFFGPGTRLTVL.

CDR3 sequence: CASSLELSQAYEQYF. CDR3 DNA: TGTGCCAGCAGCTTAGAGTTGTCACAGGCATACGAGCAGTACTTC. The chain couples TRBV11-1 to TRBJ2-7, with D perhaps TRBD1 (5 bases). Between the trimmed V and J ends, which lost 1 base and 4 bases, there was a span of 14 bases. Germline CDR1 is SGHAT and CDR2 is FQDESV (reference sequence). CDR3 size: 15 residues.

This clone has only one observation. The chain recombines TRBV27 with TRBJ2-4, with 8 positions matching TRBD2. J gave up 3 bases and V 0 bases, and 13 bases lay outside the gene matches. From germline, CDR1 is MNHEY and CDR2 SMNVEV (reference sequence). The CDR3 consists of 19 residues. The CDR3 sequence: CASSLSRIESGRYKNIQYF. The CDR3 bases are TGTGCCAGCAGTTTATCCAGGATAGAGAGCGGGAGATACAAAAACATTCAGTACTTC.

This chain connects TRBV5-6 to TRBJ2-1, with TRBD2 matching 7 bases. Germline V lookup: CDR1 SGHDT, CDR2 YYEEEE. The CDR3 runs 16 residues. J lost 6 bases, V lost 4 bases, and 13 bases had no gene match. The CDR3 spells CASSARLAQKVNEQFF. DNA of the CDR3: TGTGCCAGCAGCGCCCGACTAGCCCAGAAGGTCAATGAGCAGTTCTTC.

In DNA form, the CDR3 reads TGTGCCAGCAGTCCCGAGGACAGCCGCACAGATACGCAGTATTTT. Translation gives CASSPEDSRTDTQYF. The J gene is TRBJ2-3, the V gene TRBV6-5; possible D gene TRBD1, 6 bases. Germline V gene data show CDR1 as MNHEY and CDR2 as SVGAGI. The CDR3 totals 15 residues. V was clipped by 5 bases and J by 1 base, with 13 bases between them.

The chain employs TRBV7-2 and TRBJ2-3; 7 positions match TRBD2. The germline gives CDR1 SGHTA, CDR2 FQGNSA. J lost 4 bases, V lost 2 bases, and 6 bases had no gene match. This CDR3 is built from 15 residues. DNA for the CDR3: TGTGCCAGCAGCTTATCCCCGGGAGGAGCAGATACGCAGTATTTT. It codes for CASSLSPGGADTQYF.

This chain connects TRBV3-1 (or the pseudogene TRBV3-2) to TRBJ2-2, with TRBD2 as a possible D gene (5 bases). The length of the CDR3 is 17 residues. CDR1 is LGHDT, CDR2 YNNKEL, per germline (reference sequence). The germline V and J ends were trimmed by 4 bases and 4 bases, with 19 bases remaining between them. CDR3 sequence (DNA): TGTGCCAGCAGCCTTCCTACTTCTACACTAGGCACCGGGGAGCTGTTTTTT. Protein product: CASSLPTSTLGTGELFF.

V gene TRBV5-4 combines with J gene TRBJ2-1, with 11 bases that match TRBD2. CDR1 is SGHNT, CDR2 YYREEE, per germline (reference sequence). This CDR3 has 15 amino acids. Unmatched junction bases numbered 7, after V lost 3 bases and J lost 8 bases. Written as DNA, the CDR3 is TGTGCCAGCAGCTGGGGACTAGCGGCAGGCTATGAGCAGTTCTTC. Translation: CASSWGLAAGYEQFF.

The gene calls are TRBV27 and TRBJ2-7; 7 bases are shared with TRBD1. Trimming cost V 5 bases and J 0 bases; bases outside gene matches: 7. The CDR3 has 15 residues. In germline, CDR1 is MNHEY, CDR2 SMNVEV (reference sequence). This CDR3 reads CASSTTGQISYEQYF. The CDR3 DNA follows: TGTGCCAGCAGTACCACGGGACAGATCTCCTACGAGCAGTACTTC.

The chain couples TRBV19 to TRBJ1-1; D is perhaps TRBD1 (5 bases). The CDR3 is 14 amino acids. Germline V gene data show CDR1 as LNHDA and CDR2 as SQIVND (reference sequence). Trimming took 6 bases from V and 1 from J, leaving 12 bases between them. The DNA of the CDR3 is TGTGCCAGTAGACTCCAGGGTGCGAACACTGAAGCTTTCTTT. Translation gives CASRLQGANTEAFF.

The chain couples TRBV19 to TRBJ2-5; TRBD1 aligns across 7 bases. The CDR3 runs to 14 residues. Germline V gives CDR1 LNHDA, CDR2 SQIVND (reference sequence). V gave up 3 bases and J gave up 5 bases; unmatched junction bases: 6. This CDR3 is CASSMGTAGETQYF. The CDR3 nucleotides read TGTGCCAGTAGTATGGGGACAGCCGGGGAGACCCAGTACTTC.

This clone showed up just a few times. The chain has TRBV15 and TRBJ1-5, with D hard to call. Germline loops: CDR1 LNHNV, CDR2 YYDKDF (reference sequence). The V end was cut by 4 bases, the J end by 4 bases, with 11 bases between. The CDR3 is 14 amino acids. Here the CDR3 reads CATSTPRINQPQHF. CDR3 nucleotides: TGTGCCACCAGCACCCCCAGGATTAATCAGCCCCAGCATTTT.

V is TRBV6-5 and J is TRBJ2-1, with 8 bases matching TRBD1. This CDR3 has 15 amino acids. Unmatched junction bases numbered 5, after V lost 5 bases and J lost 2 bases. Germline assignment: CDR1 MNHEY and CDR2 SVGAGI. The CDR3 is CASSPRTGPYNEQFF. The DNA for the CDR3 is TGTGCCAGCAGTCCCCGGACAGGGCCCTACAATGAGCAGTTCTTC.

The chain is built from TRBV5-5 and TRBJ1-1, with D perhaps matching TRBD1 (6 bases). The germline V gene has CDR1 SGHKS and CDR2 YYEKEE (reference sequence). V shed 4 bases and J shed 1 base, with 11 bases lying between them. This CDR3 is built from 14 residues. The CDR3, as DNA: TGTGCCAGCAGCAGAAAACAGGGGAACACTGAAGCTTTCTTT. Translated: CASSRKQGNTEAFF.

V gene TRBV9 combines with J gene TRBJ2-5; TRBD2 matches at 8 bases. Losses at the gene ends were 4 bases for V and 1 base for J; bases not matched to a gene: 3. The germline V gene encodes CDR1 SGDLS and CDR2 YYNGEE. This CDR3 spans 14 amino acids. CDR3 nucleotide sequence: TGTGCCAGCAGCCCAACTAGCGGCCAAGAGACCCAGTACTTC. Translated, it gives CASSPTSGQETQYF.

This chain links TRBV4-1 with TRBJ2-1, with 7 bases lining up with TRBD2. V dropped 7 bases and J dropped 4; count of bases not matched to a gene: 7. The CDR3 sequence is 14 residues long. CDR1 and CDR2 (germline): MGHRA, YSYEKL. The CDR3 DNA reads TGCGCCAGCACCCCGGGACTATCTTACAATGAGCAGTTCTTC. Its translation: CASTPGLSYNEQFF.

The table lists this clone with a few counts. This chain joins TRBV5-1 and TRBJ1-6; D unresolved. The germline V and J ends were trimmed by 0 bases and 15 bases, with 13 bases remaining between them. The germline gives CDR1 SGHRS, CDR2 YFSETQ. The CDR3 runs 13 residues. CDR3 sequence: CASSLDGPGLLHF. The CDR3 bases are TGCGCCAGCAGCTTGGACGGTCCAGGTCTCCTCCACTTT.